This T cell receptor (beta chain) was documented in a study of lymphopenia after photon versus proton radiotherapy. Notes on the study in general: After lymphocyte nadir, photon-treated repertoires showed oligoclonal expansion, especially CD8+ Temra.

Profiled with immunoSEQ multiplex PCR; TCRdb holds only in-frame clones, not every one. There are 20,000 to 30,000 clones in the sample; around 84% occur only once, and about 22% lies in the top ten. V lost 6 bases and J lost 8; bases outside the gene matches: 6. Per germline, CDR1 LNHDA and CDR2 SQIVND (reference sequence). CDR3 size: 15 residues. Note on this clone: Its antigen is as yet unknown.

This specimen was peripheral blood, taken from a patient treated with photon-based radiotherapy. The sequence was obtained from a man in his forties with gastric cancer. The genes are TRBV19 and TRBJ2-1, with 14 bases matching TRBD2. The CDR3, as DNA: TGTGCCAGTAGCCCGACTAGCGGGGGGGCCGATGAGCAGTTCTTC. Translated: CASSPTSGGADEQFF. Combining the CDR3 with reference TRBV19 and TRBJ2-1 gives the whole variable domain DGGITQSPKYLFRKEGQNVTLSCEQNLNHDAMYWYRQDPGQGLRLIYYSQIVNDFQKGDIAEGYSVSREKKESFPLTVTSAQKNPTAFYLCASSPTSGGADEQFFGPGTRLTVL.